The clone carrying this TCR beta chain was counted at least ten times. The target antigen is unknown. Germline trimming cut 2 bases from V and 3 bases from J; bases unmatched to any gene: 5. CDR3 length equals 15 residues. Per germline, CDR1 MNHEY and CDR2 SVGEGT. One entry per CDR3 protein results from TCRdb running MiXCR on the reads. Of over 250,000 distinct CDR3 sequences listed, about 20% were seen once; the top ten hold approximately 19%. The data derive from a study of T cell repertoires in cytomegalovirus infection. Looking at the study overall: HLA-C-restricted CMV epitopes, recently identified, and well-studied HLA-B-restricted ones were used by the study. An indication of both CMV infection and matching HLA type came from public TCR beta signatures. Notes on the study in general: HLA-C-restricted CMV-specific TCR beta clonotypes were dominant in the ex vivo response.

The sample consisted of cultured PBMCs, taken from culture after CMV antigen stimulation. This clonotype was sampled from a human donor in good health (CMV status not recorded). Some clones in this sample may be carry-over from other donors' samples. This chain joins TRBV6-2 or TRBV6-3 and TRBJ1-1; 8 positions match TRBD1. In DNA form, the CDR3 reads TGTGCCAGCAGTTACCCCCAGGGGGCCTACACTGAAGCTTTCTTT. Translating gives CASSYPQGAYTEAFF.